The present entry profiles one TCR beta chain with its context. The source of the sample is a study of OX40 agonist ivuxolimab in advanced cancers. Study-level background: Earlier treatment with anti-PD-1, anti-PD-L1 or anti-CTLA-4 was permitted, and roughly 40% had received some.

The CDR3 runs 15 residues. Germline CDR1 MNHEY, CDR2 SVGAGI. V lost 8 bases to trimming and J lost 6 bases; unmatched junction nucleotides: 9. Libraries were prepared by immunoSEQ multiplex PCR; TCRdb keeps only in-frame clonotypes and omits some of them. This sample carries 97,000 or so clones, 90% of them seen once, and the ten largest clones take approximately 0.16%. Sequencing used CD4+ or CD8+ T cells sorted from blood, obtained in a trial of the OX40 agonist ivuxolimab. This chain connects TRBV6-5 to TRBJ2-3, with 12 nucleotides matching TRBD2. The TCR was taken from an adult with an advanced solid tumor such as melanoma, head and neck, liver or kidney cancer. This chain's CDR3 is CASSLAGGRGDTQYF. The CDR3 nucleotides read TGTGCCAGCTCTCTAGCGGGGGGGCGGGGCGATACGCAGTATTTT.